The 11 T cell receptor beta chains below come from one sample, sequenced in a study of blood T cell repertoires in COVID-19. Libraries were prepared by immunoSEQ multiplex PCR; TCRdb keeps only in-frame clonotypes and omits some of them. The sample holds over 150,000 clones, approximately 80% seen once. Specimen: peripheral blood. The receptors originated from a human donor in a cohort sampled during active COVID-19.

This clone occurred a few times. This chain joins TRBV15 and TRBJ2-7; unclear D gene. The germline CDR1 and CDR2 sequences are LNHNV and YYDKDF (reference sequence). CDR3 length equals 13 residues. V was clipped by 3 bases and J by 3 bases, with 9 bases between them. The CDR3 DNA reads TGTGCCACCAGCAGGGATAACAGCTACGAGCAGTACTTC. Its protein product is CATSRDNSYEQYF. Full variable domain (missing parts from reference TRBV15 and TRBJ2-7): DAMVIQNPRYQVTQFGKPVTLSCSQTLNHNVMYWYQQKSSQAPKLLFHYYDKDFNNEADTPDNFQSRRPNTSFCFLDIRSPGLGDTAMYLCATSRDNSYEQYFGPGTRLTVT.

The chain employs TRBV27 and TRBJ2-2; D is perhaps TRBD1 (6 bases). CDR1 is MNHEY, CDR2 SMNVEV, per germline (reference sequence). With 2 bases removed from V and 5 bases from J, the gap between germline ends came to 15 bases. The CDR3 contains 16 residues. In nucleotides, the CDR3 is TGTGCCAGCAGTTTAAACAGGGACCTTGGTACCGGGGAGCTGTTTTTT. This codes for CASSLNRDLGTGELFF.

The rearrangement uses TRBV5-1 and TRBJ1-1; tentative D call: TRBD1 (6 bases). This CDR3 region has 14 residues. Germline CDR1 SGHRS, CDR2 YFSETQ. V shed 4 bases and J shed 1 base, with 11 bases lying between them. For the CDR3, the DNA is TGCGCCAGCAGCCCGGGACAAGAGAACACTGAAGCTTTCTTT. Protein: CASSPGQENTEAFF.

This CDR3 reads CASRAGTVQETQYF. CDR3 coding DNA: TGTGCCAGCAGGGCCGGGACTGTTCAAGAGACCCAGTACTTC. The chain is built from TRBV2 and TRBJ2-5; D possibly corresponds to TRBD2 (6 bases). This CDR3 has 14 amino acids. V was clipped by 6 bases and J by 2 bases, with 13 bases between them. Germline CDR1 reads SNHLY; CDR2 reads FYNNEI. The entire variable domain, with the rest obtained from reference TRBV2 and TRBJ2-5, is as follows: EPEVTQTPSHQVTQMGQEVILRCVPISNHLYFYWYRQILGQKVEFLVSFYNNEISEKSEIFDDQFSVERPDGSNFTLKIRSTKLEDSAMYFCASRAGTVQETQYFGPGTRLLVL.

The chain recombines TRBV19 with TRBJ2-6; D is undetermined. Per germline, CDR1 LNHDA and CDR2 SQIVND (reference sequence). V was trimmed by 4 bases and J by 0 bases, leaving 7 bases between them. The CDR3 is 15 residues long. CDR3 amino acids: CASSTSFSGANVLTF. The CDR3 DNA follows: TGTGCCAGTAGTACGTCTTTCTCTGGGGCCAACGTCCTGACTTTC.

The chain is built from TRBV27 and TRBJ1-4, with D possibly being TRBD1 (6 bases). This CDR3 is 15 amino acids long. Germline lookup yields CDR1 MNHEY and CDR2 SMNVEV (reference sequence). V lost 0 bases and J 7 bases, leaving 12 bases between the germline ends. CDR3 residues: CASSLSVRGGEKLFF. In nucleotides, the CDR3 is TGTGCCAGCAGTTTATCTGTCAGGGGTGGTGAAAAACTGTTTTTT.

This CDR3 is CASTSARERAGYTF. In nucleotides, the CDR3 is TGTGCCAGCACCTCCGCCCGGGAGAGGGCTGGCTACACCTTC. The chain joins TRBV28 to TRBJ1-2; no reliable D call. This CDR3 spans 14 amino acids. V shed 7 bases and J shed 7 bases, with 19 bases lying between them. Germline V gene sequence: CDR1 MDHEN, CDR2 SYDVKM.

CDR3 DNA sequence: TGTGCCAGTAGTAAGGCAGGGGGCTTCAACGAGCAGTACTTC. Translating it yields CASSKAGGFNEQYF. This rearrangement joins TRBV19 to TRBJ2-7; TRBD1 agrees at 8 bases. Germline V CDR1 and CDR2: LNHDA, SQIVND (reference sequence). This CDR3 has 14 residues. Trimming at V came to 4 bases and at J to 5 bases, leaving 7 bases not matched to a gene. Full variable domain (remainder filled in from reference TRBV19 and TRBJ2-7): DGGITQSPKYLFRKEGQNVTLSCEQNLNHDAMYWYRQDPGQGLRLIYYSQIVNDFQKGDIAEGYSVSREKKESFPLTVTSAQKNPTAFYLCASSKAGGFNEQYFGPGTRLTVT.

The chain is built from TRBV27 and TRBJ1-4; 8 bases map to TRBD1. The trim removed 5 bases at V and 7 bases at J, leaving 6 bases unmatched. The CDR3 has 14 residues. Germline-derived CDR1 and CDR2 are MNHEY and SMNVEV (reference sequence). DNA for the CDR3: TGTGCCAGCAGTCCCCTGGACAGGGCTGAAAAACTGTTTTTT. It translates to CASSPLDRAEKLFF.

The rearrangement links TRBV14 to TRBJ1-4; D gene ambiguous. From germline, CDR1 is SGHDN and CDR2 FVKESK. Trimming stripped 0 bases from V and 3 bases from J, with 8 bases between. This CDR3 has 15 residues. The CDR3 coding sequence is TGTGCCAGCAGCCAAGATCTGGCGGCTAATGAAAAACTGTTTTTT. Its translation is CASSQDLAANEKLFF.

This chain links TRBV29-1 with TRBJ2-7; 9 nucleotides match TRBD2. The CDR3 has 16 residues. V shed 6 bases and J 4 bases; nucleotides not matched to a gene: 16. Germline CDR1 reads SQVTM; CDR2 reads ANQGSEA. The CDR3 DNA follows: TGCAGCGTCAGCGGGCGGGAGGGCCTAACTTCTTACGAGCAGTACTTC. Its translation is CSVSGREGLTSYEQYF.